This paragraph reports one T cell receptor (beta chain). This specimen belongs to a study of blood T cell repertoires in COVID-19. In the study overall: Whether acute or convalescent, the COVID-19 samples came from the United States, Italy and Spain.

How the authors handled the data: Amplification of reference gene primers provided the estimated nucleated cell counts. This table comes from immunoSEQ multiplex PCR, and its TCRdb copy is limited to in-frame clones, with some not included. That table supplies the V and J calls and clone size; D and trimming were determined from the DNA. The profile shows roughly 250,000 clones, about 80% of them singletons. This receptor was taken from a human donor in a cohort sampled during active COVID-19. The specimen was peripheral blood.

CDR3 protein: CASSSGYYEQYF. CDR3 in DNA: TGTGCCAGCAGTTCAGGTTACTACGAGCAGTACTTC. The J gene is TRBJ2-7, the V gene TRBV28; no clear D gene. The CDR3 runs to 12 residues. CDR1 is MDHEN and CDR2 is SYDVKM in the germline V gene. The germline V and J ends were trimmed by 4 bases and 3 bases, with 7 bases remaining between them.